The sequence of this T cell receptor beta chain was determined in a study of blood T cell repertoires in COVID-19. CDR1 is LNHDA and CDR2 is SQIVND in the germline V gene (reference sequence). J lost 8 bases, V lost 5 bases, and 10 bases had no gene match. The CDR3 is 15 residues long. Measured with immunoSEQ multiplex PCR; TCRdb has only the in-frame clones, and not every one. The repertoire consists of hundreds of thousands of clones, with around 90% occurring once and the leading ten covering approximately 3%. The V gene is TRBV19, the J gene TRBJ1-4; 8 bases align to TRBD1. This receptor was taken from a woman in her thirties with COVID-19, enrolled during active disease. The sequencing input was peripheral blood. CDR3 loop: CASSADRDGQEKLFF. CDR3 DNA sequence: TGTGCCAGTAGTGCGGACAGGGACGGACAGGAAAAACTGTTTTTT.